The 18 T cell receptor beta chains below were found in one sample sequenced in a study of T-cell memory formation after mild COVID-19. TCRdb re-called the 5' RACE reads through MiXCR, storing one row per CDR3 protein. The sample holds roughly 43,000 distinct CDR3 sequences; nearly 9.5% are singletons and the top ten take about 11%. Sequenced material: PBMCs or a T cell subset sorted from them (not recorded which). Receptor source: an adult woman who had mild COVID-19 (a few samples of this study predate the infection). Cell type and time point are not known.

In its sample, this clonotype was seen a few times. The chain has TRBV30 and TRBJ2-1; 9 bases are a match to TRBD2. CDR1 GTSNPN and CDR2 SVGIG come from the germline V gene (reference sequence). The CDR3 runs 17 residues. V shed 1 base and J 2 bases; nucleotides not matched to a gene: 9. The CDR3 DNA reads as TGTGCCTGGAGTGGAATAAGCGGGAGGAAAACCTACAATGAGCAGTTCTTC. Translating gives CAWSGISGRKTYNEQFF.

In this sample, this clonotype turned up a few times. J is TRBJ2-3 and V is TRBV14, with D possibly matching TRBD2 (6 bases). The CDR3 sequence is 16 residues long. Per germline, CDR1 SGHDN and CDR2 FVKESK. Trimming cost V 1 base and J 0 bases, with 11 bases left between them. The CDR3: CASSQVIAASTDTQYF. DNA for the CDR3: TGTGCCAGCAGCCAAGTAATAGCGGCTAGCACAGATACGCAGTATTTT.

In this sample, this clonotype turned up a few times. The chain has TRBV5-1 and TRBJ2-3; 9 positions match TRBD2. With 0 bases clipped from V and 0 bases from J, the junction kept 2 bases outside the gene matches. The CDR3 contains 16 residues. Per germline, CDR1 SGHRS and CDR2 YFSETQ. The CDR3 nucleotides are TGCGCCAGCAGCTTGGCCCTAGCGGGGAGCACAGATACGCAGTATTTT. Translating it yields CASSLALAGSTDTQYF.

The V call is TRBV7-6, the J call TRBJ2-7; D is possibly TRBD2 (6 bases). This CDR3 has 15 amino acids. Germline CDR1 is SGHVS and CDR2 is FNYEAQ. Trimming removed 1 base at V and 2 bases at J, with 12 bases between. The CDR3: CASSLGPDYPYEQYF. DNA for the CDR3: TGTGCCAGCAGCTTAGGACCGGACTACCCCTACGAGCAGTACTTC.

This clonotype was counted a few times. The chain is built from TRBV5-3 and TRBJ2-3, with a weak D call TRBD2 (6 bases). TRBV5-3 is an ORF, with its function uncertain. The V gene lost 3 bases and the J gene lost 2 bases, with 13 bases spanning the gap. The CDR3 consists of 15 residues. The CDR3 sequence is CARSSGDSFTDTQYF. The CDR3 bases are TGTGCCAGAAGCTCGGGAGACAGTTTCACAGATACGCAGTATTTT.

This clonotype was observed a handful of times. The genes are TRBV5-4 and TRBJ2-1; tentative D call: TRBD1 (5 bases). The germline V and J ends were trimmed by 4 bases and 12 bases, with 14 bases remaining between them. The CDR3 sequence is 12 residues long. Looked up from germline, CDR1 is SGHNT and CDR2 is YYREEE (reference sequence). The DNA for the CDR3 is TGTGCCAGCAGCCCCCATCTAGGGGCGCAGTTCTTC. Its translation: CASSPHLGAQFF.

This clonotype was counted a few times. The chain links TRBV9 to TRBJ1-4; TRBD1 is a possible D gene (5 bases). Germline loops: CDR1 SGDLS, CDR2 YYNGEE. V was pared by 3 bases and J by 11 bases, with 14 bases between. The CDR3 has 13 amino acids. The CDR3 coding sequence is TGTGCCAGCAGCGGGGTCACCGGGACGAAACTGTTTTTT. Protein product: CASSGVTGTKLFF.

CDR3 amino acids: CASSSVTGTTEAFF. In DNA, the CDR3 is TGTGCCAGCAGCTCCGTAACAGGTACTACAGAAGCTTTCTTT. The V and J genes are TRBV7-9 and TRBJ1-1, with D maybe TRBD1 (5 bases). Trimming took 4 bases from V and 8 from J, leaving 17 bases between them. This CDR3 is built from 14 residues. Germline V lookup: CDR1 SEHNR, CDR2 FQNEAQ (reference sequence).

The chain has TRBV2 and TRBJ2-1, with D perhaps matching TRBD2 (5 bases). CDR1 is SNHLY, CDR2 FYNNEI, per germline. This CDR3 spans 14 amino acids. V was shortened by 7 bases and J by 1 base, with 11 bases between the two germline ends. The CDR3 here is CASTALGSYNEQFF. The CDR3, as DNA: TGTGCCAGCACCGCACTAGGGTCCTACAATGAGCAGTTCTTC.

This clonotype has just a few counts. The CDR3 loop is CASSLRGGLYNSPLHF. The CDR3 coding sequence is TGTGCCAGCAGCTTGCGAGGGGGGCTCTATAATTCACCCCTCCACTTT. The chain is built from TRBV5-4 and TRBJ1-6, with D tentatively TRBD1 (6 bases). The germline gives CDR1 SGHNT, CDR2 YYREEE (reference sequence). This CDR3 contains 16 residues. The V gene lost 1 base and the J gene lost 3 bases, with 11 bases spanning the gap.

The V and J genes are TRBV11-3 and TRBJ2-2, with a possible D match to TRBD1 (5 bases). Deletions cut 7 bases from V and 1 base from J, with 7 bases between. Germline CDR1 is SGHNT and CDR2 is YENEEA. This CDR3 spans 13 amino acids. The CDR3 protein is CASNDRNTGELFF. In nucleotides, the CDR3 is TGTGCCAGCAATGACAGGAACACCGGGGAGCTGTTTTTT.

The J gene is TRBJ1-5, the V gene TRBV24-1; D remains unclear. CDR3 length: 12 residues. V shed 3 bases and J shed 6 bases, with 5 bases lying between them. The germline V gene encodes CDR1 KGHDR and CDR2 SFDVKD. CDR3 in DNA: TGTGCCACCAGTGATGGAGGTCAGCCCCAGCATTTT. Its protein is CATSDGGQPQHF.

This clonotype was observed a handful of times. V and J are TRBV7-2 and TRBJ2-7; 15 bases line up with TRBD2. Trimming at V came to 4 bases and at J to 3 bases, leaving 10 bases not matched to a gene. The germline V gene has CDR1 SGHTA and CDR2 FQGNSA. This CDR3 has 18 amino acids. The CDR3 loop is CASSSPGTSGRQYYEQYF. CDR3 sequence (DNA): TGTGCCAGCAGCTCCCCCGGGACTAGCGGGAGGCAGTACTACGAGCAGTACTTC. Filled out from reference TRBV7-2 and TRBJ2-7, the complete variable domain reads GAGVSQSPSNKVTEKGKDVELRCDPISGHTALYWYRQSLGQGLEFLIYFQGNSAPDKSGLPSDRFSAERTGGSVSTLTIQRTQQEDSAVYLCASSSPGTSGRQYYEQYFGPGTRLTVT.

Only a few counts were recorded for this clonotype. V is TRBV5-4 and J is TRBJ1-2; a weak D match, TRBD1 (6 bases). This CDR3 has 15 residues. Trimming stripped 0 bases from V and 7 bases from J, with 16 bases between. Germline values: CDR1 SGHNT, CDR2 YYREEE (reference sequence). CDR3 nucleotide sequence: TGTGCCAGCAGCTTGGTAGGCAGGGGATCCGCTGGCTACACCTTC. Translating gives CASSLVGRGSAGYTF.

This rearrangement joins TRBV7-9 to TRBJ2-7, with a tentative D call TRBD1 (5 bases). Germline V gene sequence: CDR1 SEHNR, CDR2 FQNEAQ (reference sequence). V was shortened by 1 base and J by 6 bases, with 13 bases between the two germline ends. This CDR3 region has 14 residues. Here the CDR3 DNA reads TGTGCCAGCAGCTTAGACTTAGGGGCAGTCGAGCAGTACTTC. Its translation is CASSLDLGAVEQYF.

V usage is TRBV11-2 and J usage is TRBJ2-5; D tentatively fits TRBD1 or TRBD2 (6 bases each). Between the trimmed V and J ends, which lost 4 bases and 2 bases, there was a span of 11 bases. Germline V gives CDR1 SGHAT, CDR2 FQNNGV. CDR3 length: 14 residues. This chain's CDR3 is CASSWGARQETQYF. As DNA, the CDR3 is TGTGCCAGCAGCTGGGGGGCCAGACAAGAGACCCAGTACTTC.

The chain's CDR3 is CASRDWTVSSGELFF. The DNA of the CDR3 is TGTGCCAGCAGAGACTGGACTGTTTCGTCCGGGGAGCTGTTTTTT. The rearrangement joins TRBV2 to TRBJ2-2, with a possible D match to TRBD2 (5 bases). Trimming took 6 bases from V and 6 from J, leaving 17 bases between them. Germline-derived CDR1 and CDR2 are SNHLY and FYNNEI. The CDR3 is 15 residues long.

This clonotype was observed a few times. The chain recombines TRBV18 with TRBJ2-7, with D maybe TRBD2 (6 bases). V lost 6 bases to trimming and J lost 3 bases, with 18 bases between them. Germline V gives CDR1 KGHSH, CDR2 LQKENI. The CDR3 is made up of 15 amino acids. The DNA of the CDR3 is TGTGCCAGCTCCCTCGGAGGGGTACTCGGCTACGAGCAGTACTTC. It yields the protein CASSLGGVLGYEQYF.